Given below is one TCR beta chain in context. The antigen remains unidentified. Sequenced by immunoSEQ multiplex PCR; TCRdb stores in-frame clones only, minus some. The sample yields under 150,000 clones, approximately 92% seen once. The data are from a study of T cell responses to AZD1222 COVID-19 vaccine. Deletions cut 7 bases from V and 3 bases from J, with 7 bases between. Looked up from germline, CDR1 is MDHEN and CDR2 is SYDVKM. The CDR3 sequence is 11 residues long. Study outcomes and limitations: Reportedly, nearly half the spike-specific TCRs target unmutated variant regions. Increased Spike-specific TCR breadth and depth were observed after two AZD1222 doses. Donors skewed white British and female; clonal diversity was possibly underestimated.

The sequence derives from an adult in good health. This chain connects TRBV28 to TRBJ2-7, with D hard to call. Sequenced here: peripheral blood, sampled on day 0 of AZD1222 vaccination. The CDR3 sequence is CASTGYYEQYF. CDR3 bases: TGTGCCAGCACGGGCTACTACGAGCAGTACTTC.